This T cell receptor (beta chain) was sequenced in a study of resident and recirculating memory T cells in vitiligo. CDR1 is MNHEY and CDR2 is SMNVEV in the germline V gene (reference sequence). With 5 bases clipped from V and 0 bases from J, the junction kept 15 bases outside the gene matches. The CDR3 consists of 18 residues. The protocol was immunoSEQ multiplex PCR, while the TCRdb copy is restricted to in-frame clones and leaves out a portion. Seen here are 75,000 to 85,000 clones, about 90% observed once, and the top ten hold about 5%. Sample: blood. The gene calls are TRBV27 and TRBJ2-7; 8 bases map to TRBD1. The sequence was collected from a male donor with vitiligo. CDR3 in DNA: TGTGCCAGCAGTCCTCAACCGCCTACAGGGGGGAGCTCCTACGAGCAGTACTTC. This codes for CASSPQPPTGGSSYEQYF.